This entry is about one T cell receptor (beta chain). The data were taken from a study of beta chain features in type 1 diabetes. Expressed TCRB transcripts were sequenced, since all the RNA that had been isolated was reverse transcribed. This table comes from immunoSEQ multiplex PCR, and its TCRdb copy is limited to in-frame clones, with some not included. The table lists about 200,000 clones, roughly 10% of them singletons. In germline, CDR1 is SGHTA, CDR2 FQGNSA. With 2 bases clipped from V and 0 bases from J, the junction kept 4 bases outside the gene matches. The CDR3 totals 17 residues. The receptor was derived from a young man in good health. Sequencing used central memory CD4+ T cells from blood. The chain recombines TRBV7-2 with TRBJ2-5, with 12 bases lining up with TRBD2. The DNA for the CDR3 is TGTGCCAGCAGCTTAAGTCGACTAGCGGGAGACCAAGAGACCCAGTACTTC. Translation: CASSLSRLAGDQETQYF.